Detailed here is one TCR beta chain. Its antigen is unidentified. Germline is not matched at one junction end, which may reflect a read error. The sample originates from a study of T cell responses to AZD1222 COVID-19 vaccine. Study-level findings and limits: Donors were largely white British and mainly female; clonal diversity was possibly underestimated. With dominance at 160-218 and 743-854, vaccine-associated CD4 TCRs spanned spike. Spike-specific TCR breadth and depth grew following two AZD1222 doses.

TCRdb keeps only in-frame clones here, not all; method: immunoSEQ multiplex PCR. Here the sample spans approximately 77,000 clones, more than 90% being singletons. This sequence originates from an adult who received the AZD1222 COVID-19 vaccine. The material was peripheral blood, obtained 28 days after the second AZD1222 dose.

Here the CDR3 reads CASSEGTSGSYGQYF. The CDR3 coding sequence is TGTGCCAGCAGTGAAGGGACTAGCGGGAGCTACGGGCAGTACTTC. V and J are TRBV6-1 and TRBJ2-7; TRBD2 matches at 13 bases. Germline CDR1 MNHNS, CDR2 SASEGT. The CDR3 length is 15 residues.